Below are 18 T cell receptor beta chains sequenced from a single sample in a study of regulatory T cells in long-lasting Graves disease. Libraries of TCR beta came from iRepertoire HTBI primers plus Arm-PCR of CDR3 regions. TCRdb analysed the multiplex PCR reads with MiXCR anew, one entry per CDR3 protein. Here the sample spans over 350,000 distinct CDR3 sequences, less than 15% being singletons. Time point in this sample: newly diagnosed GD, antithyroid drugs for less than 3 months. The TCR library was made from RNA that had been extracted from PBMCs in TRIzol. These data were likewise used in another study, on T cells in Graves' hyperthyroidism and ophthalmopathy.

The specimen comprised peripheral blood mononuclear cells (PBMCs), sampled at new diagnosis, from a patient treated with antithyroid drugs. These TCRs come from a woman in her 50s with Graves disease.

There are many counts of this clonotype. This chain links TRBV9 with TRBJ2-6; no clear D. From germline, CDR1 is SGDLS and CDR2 YYNGEE. V lost 0 bases and J 2 bases, leaving 12 bases between the germline ends. The length of the CDR3 is 17 residues. This chain's CDR3 is CASSVVGYLAGANVLTF. CDR3 in DNA: TGTGCCAGCAGCGTAGTAGGGTATCTCGCTGGGGCCAACGTCCTGACTTTC.

This clonotype was recorded a few times. This sequence joins TRBV13 and TRBJ1-4; 8 bases align to TRBD1. The junction had 6 bases not matched to a gene; V was cut back by 2 bases and J by 7 bases. The germline V gene has CDR1 PRHDT and CDR2 FYEKMQ (reference sequence). CDR3 length: 15 residues. The CDR3 loop reads CASSLWQGASEKLFF. The CDR3 DNA reads as TGTGCCAGCAGCTTATGGCAGGGGGCGTCTGAAAAACTGTTTTTT.

This clonotype was seen more than once but under ten times. The chain links TRBV28 to TRBJ1-5; 7 bases align to TRBD1. Germline V gene lookup returns CDR1 MDHEN and CDR2 SYDVKM. V was pared by 2 bases and J by 4 bases, with 17 bases of the junction left unmatched. The length of the CDR3 is 19 residues. CDR3 in DNA: TGTGCCAGCAGTTTACGTACTCGGGACAGAAGCTTAGCAAATCAGCCCCAGCATTTT. Translating it yields CASSLRTRDRSLANQPQHF.

This clonotype was recorded many times. The rearrangement uses TRBV29-1 and TRBJ1-5; D call uncertain. There are 12 residues in the CDR3. V was trimmed by 7 bases and J by 0 bases, leaving 7 bases between them. Germline values: CDR1 SQVTM, CDR2 ANQGSEA. The CDR3 DNA reads as TGCAGCGCTATTAGTAGCAATCAGCCCCAGCATTTT. Amino acids: CSAISSNQPQHF.

This clonotype showed up many times. The J gene is TRBJ2-1, the V gene TRBV2; the D gene could be TRBD1 or TRBD2 (6 bases each). Between the trimmed V and J ends, which lost 4 bases and 10 bases, there was a span of 20 bases. This CDR3 comprises 15 residues. Germline V gene lookup returns CDR1 SNHLY and CDR2 FYNNEI. The CDR3 sequence is CASSGVPGGGGEQFF. The CDR3 nucleotides read TGTGCCAGCAGTGGTGTACCGGGCGGAGGGGGAGAGCAGTTCTTC.

The table lists this clonotype with many counts. The V call is TRBV2, the J call TRBJ2-2; D remains ambiguous. Germline assignment: CDR1 SNHLY and CDR2 FYNNEI. This CDR3 region has 14 residues. The V gene lost 4 bases and the J gene lost 1 base, with 7 bases spanning the gap. Here the CDR3 reads CASSVGKNTGELFF. CDR3 nucleotides: TGTGCCAGCAGTGTGGGCAAGAACACCGGGGAGCTGTTTTTT.

This clonotype has just a few counts. The junction departs from germline at one end; a sequencing error may be responsible. The V gene is TRBV2, the J gene TRBJ2-1; unclear D gene. The length of the CDR3 is 15 residues. Germline V gives CDR1 SNHLY, CDR2 FYNNEI. The CDR3 spells CASSVYGISYNERFF. CDR3 DNA sequence: TGTGCCAGCAGTGTTTACGGAATCTCCTACAATGAGCGGTTCTTC.

This clonotype was seen a few times. The chain combines TRBV7-9 with TRBJ2-5; possible D gene TRBD1, 5 bases. V was shortened by 5 bases and J by 1 base, with 11 bases between the two germline ends. The CDR3 has 14 residues. Germline assignment: CDR1 SEHNR and CDR2 FQNEAQ (reference sequence). This CDR3 reads CASSPAGSQETQYF. The DNA of the CDR3 is TGTGCCAGCAGCCCGGCAGGGTCCCAAGAGACCCAGTACTTC.

This clonotype occurred many times. This rearrangement joins TRBV28 to TRBJ2-3; D uncertain. CDR1 and CDR2 (germline): MDHEN, SYDVKM. The CDR3 is 14 residues long. Trimming cost V 5 bases and J 2 bases, with 11 bases left between them. The CDR3 sequence: CASSTYSLTDTQYF. For the CDR3, the DNA is TGTGCCAGCAGTACATATTCGCTCACAGATACGCAGTATTTT.

This clonotype was counted many times. The rearrangement joins TRBV28 to TRBJ2-7; no reliable D call. The CDR3 runs to 13 residues. V was shortened by 5 bases and J by 0 bases, with 8 bases between the two germline ends. Germline lookup yields CDR1 MDHEN and CDR2 SYDVKM. The CDR3 DNA sequence: TGTGCCAGCAGTCGGCAGGCCTCCTACGAGCAGTACTTC. It yields the protein CASSRQASYEQYF.

V usage is TRBV7-8 and J usage is TRBJ1-1; D ambiguous. This CDR3 contains 13 residues. Germline V lookup: CDR1 SGHVS, CDR2 FQNEAQ. The germline V and J ends were trimmed by 4 bases and 0 bases, with 6 bases remaining between them. DNA for the CDR3: TGTGCCAGCAGCTCAAAACTGAACACTGAAGCTTTCTTT. Amino acid sequence: CASSSKLNTEAFF.

The chain is built from TRBV2 and TRBJ2-1; 9 nucleotides agree with TRBD2. The junction had 5 bases not matched to a gene; V was cut back by 8 bases and J by 3 bases. Germline CDR1 reads SNHLY; CDR2 reads FYNNEI. The CDR3 has 14 residues. CDR3 protein: CASYSSGDYNEQFF. Written as DNA, the CDR3 is TGTGCCAGCTATTCTAGCGGGGACTACAATGAGCAGTTCTTC.

The gene calls are TRBV29-1 and TRBJ2-7; D perhaps matches TRBD2 (6 bases). The CDR3 length is 12 residues. Trimming cost V 4 bases and J 9 bases, with 16 bases left between them. Germline V CDR1 and CDR2: SQVTM, ANQGSEA. This CDR3 is CSVVRTLGGQYF. CDR3 bases: TGCAGCGTTGTCAGGACTCTCGGGGGGCAGTACTTC.

The chain is built from TRBV19 and TRBJ2-7; 8 positions agree with TRBD1. CDR1 is LNHDA and CDR2 is SQIVND in the germline V gene (reference sequence). The CDR3 loop spans 14 amino acids. V trimming: 3 bases; J trimming: 4 bases; junction bases outside the gene matches: 5. CDR3 amino acids: CASSISGQVYEQYF. Here the CDR3 DNA reads TGTGCCAGTAGTATCTCGGGACAGGTTTACGAGCAGTACTTC.

This clonotype was counted between two and nine times. The J gene is TRBJ2-7, the V gene TRBV12-3 or TRBV12-4; D ambiguous. The V and J ends lost 6 bases and 2 bases respectively, with 14 bases between them. This CDR3 has 14 amino acids. In DNA, the CDR3 is TGTGCCAGCAGCCACCAGGCAGGACCCTACGAGCAGTACTTC. Its translation: CASSHQAGPYEQYF.

This clonotype was counted many times. The V and J genes are TRBV28 and TRBJ2-2; 8 bases fit TRBD1. The CDR3 consists of 18 residues. V lost 3 bases, J lost 5 bases, and 14 bases stayed unmatched. Germline V gene data show CDR1 as MDHEN and CDR2 as SYDVKM. CDR3 region: CASSFLAWTGQVTGELFF. CDR3 DNA: TGTGCCAGCAGTTTTCTGGCCTGGACAGGGCAGGTGACCGGGGAGCTGTTTTTT.

The chain carries TRBV6-2 or TRBV6-3 and TRBJ2-1, with 10 bases that match TRBD1. With 4 bases clipped from V and 5 bases from J, the junction kept 14 bases outside the gene matches. The CDR3 totals 18 residues. Germline V gene sequence: CDR1 MNHEY, CDR2 SVGEGT. The CDR3 DNA reads TGTGCCAGCAGTTTCAGAACCCCCGGGACAGGGGAGAACAATGAGCAGTTCTTC. Protein sequence: CASSFRTPGTGENNEQFF.

This sequence joins TRBV2 and TRBJ1-1, with TRBD1 identical over 10 bases. V lost 10 bases and J lost 2; bases outside the gene matches: 7. CDR1 SNHLY and CDR2 FYNNEI come from the germline V gene. CDR3 length: 14 amino acids. The CDR3 sequence: CAIRRQGANTEAFF. As DNA, the CDR3 is TGTGCCATCAGACGACAGGGGGCCAACACTGAAGCTTTCTTT.